This TCR beta chain derives from a study of PD-1 blockade in classical Hodgkin lymphoma. Profiling relied on immunoSEQ multiplex PCR, and the TCRdb table lists in-frame clones only, not all of them. This repertoire shows around 50,000 clones, around 74% found once; its top ten account for over 9.5%. Time point meaning: cycle 4 day 1 (C4D1), after five to seven weeks of nivolumab. In every patient, relapse followed autologous stem cell transplantation, while exposure to brentuximab vedotin differed. By sample fraction, this clone is hyperexpanded. The sequence derives from a human donor with classical Hodgkin lymphoma. This specimen consisted of peripheral blood mononuclear cells (PBMCs), obtained before the fourth cycle of nivolumab.

The CDR3 nucleotides are TGTGCCACCAGCAGCCTTGCAGGGGCTCAGCCCCAGCATTTT. It specifies CATSSLAGAQPQHF. This chain connects TRBV15 to TRBJ1-5; a possible D gene is TRBD1 (6 bases). The CDR3 is made up of 14 amino acids. V was shortened by 3 bases and J by 6 bases, with 12 bases between the two germline ends. In germline, CDR1 is LNHNV, CDR2 YYDKDF (reference sequence).